The source of this TCR beta chain is a study of cytomegalovirus exposure and HLA in healthy donors listed by TCRdb under 2017. For the wider study: An earlier analysis of roughly 610 of the donors reported 250 to 300 Gb of sequence data and around 120 million unique TCR beta sequences obtained from about 180 million T cells. An early release covering some 640 HLA-typed donors comprised about 310 gigabases of sequencing data and about 90 million unique TCR sequences. Class I and class II HLA loci were covered by the typing at four-digit resolution. Among roughly 400 genotyped donors of the cohort, an average of approximately 240,000 unique TCR beta nucleotide sequences was sequenced per donor, of which about 20% were non-productive. The study aimed to test whether signatures of past pathogen exposure could be identified by cataloging public T cell receptors. The later analysis used no new phenotypic data to find candidate immune exposures, relying instead on TCR beta sequences and their occurrence across donors. All discovery cohort repertoires had been generated using a single sequencing platform. In an earlier analysis of 587 of the donors, high-throughput TCR beta sequencing was used to judge whether each TCR beta V gene segment behaved as functional or pseudogenic. The genetic ancestry cluster associated with self-reported Caucasian donors included 81% of the roughly 400 genotyped donors. The number of donors typed differed by locus, with roughly 629-640 for A, B, C, DRB1 and DQB1, about 500 for DQA1, under 610 for DPA1, and around 460 for DPB1. Alongside the repertoire data, information on donor age, sex, ethnicity and CMV serostatus was compiled. High-throughput TCR immunosequencing, statistical association of individual TCRs with disease status, and machine learning were combined to predict cytomegalovirus infection status. Using immunosequencing, the study profiled T cell repertoires from 500 to 800 subjects and related those repertoires to cytomegalovirus serostatus. A later genetic analysis took genome-wide SNP genotypes for about three fifths of the roughly 670 donors and used that subset as a discovery cohort. About five DR-DQ haplotypes were handled as single units for association and clustering, since linkage in the cohort was strong. Along with the approximately 650-subject first cohort, a separate validation cohort of around 120 different subjects was used. To study patterns of TCR occurrence, a later analysis re-analyzed previously published TCR beta repertoires from more than 550 donors and added high-resolution HLA genotyping.

Libraries were made using the immunoSEQ multiplex PCR assay. For the multiplex PCR, a mixture combining 60 forward primers for TCR Vbeta segments and 13 reverse primers for TCR Jbeta segments was used. A multiplex PCR assay on genomic DNA amplified the CDR3 region of rearranged TCR beta genes. On the Illumina HiSeq System, the amplified TCR beta libraries were sequenced as 87-base-pair reads. Under the source paper's analysis protocol: In a later analysis, tens of millions of unique TCR beta chains were counted across the 500 to 850 repertoires, and around 10 million of these chains were shared by at least two donors. A nearest-neighbor algorithm error-corrected the raw reads and collapsed the reads into unique sequences, merging closely related sequences to remove PCR and sequencing errors. To assign V, D and J gene segments, CDR3 sequences were aligned to IMGT reference sequences. For a sequence to be retained, at least a six-nucleotide match to both a V gene segment and a J gene segment was required. A rearrangement was called productive if the CDR3 had no stop codons and remained in frame with V and J, and every other rearrangement was called non-productive. CDR3 was defined according to IMGT convention as the region running from the second conserved V-encoded cysteine to the conserved J-encoded phenylalanine. Sequences without an unambiguous match to a single V gene segment were excluded from the earlier analysis of 587 of the donors. In an earlier analysis of several hundred of the donors, V segments were called functional above 56.7% productive rearrangements and were called segregating when the between-donor standard deviation exceeded 5%. A statistical classification framework was built to diagnose cytomegalovirus status from the catalog of TCR beta chain sequences. A later analysis assigned V and J genes by comparing TCR nucleotide sequences with IMGT/GENE-DB human TR gene sequences. A later analysis assigned CDR3 sequences and most-parsimonious VDJ recombination scenarios with the TCRdist pipeline. In a later analysis, each TCR beta chain was defined by its CDR3 amino acid sequence together with its V-gene family, and reads without a unique V-gene family were excluded. As a way to deal with suspected cross-contamination and a sequencing artifact, a later analysis dropped roughly 600 nucleotide sequences that were highly shared and had low generation probability. In a later analysis, a clonal expansion index was calculated for each public chain from normalized within-repertoire ranks of inferred template counts. In a later analysis, generation probabilities were computed using a VDJ recombination model fitted to out-of-frame rearrangements, and the results were checked against IGoR. In a later analysis, hypergeometric tests were used to score TCR-TCR, TCR-HLA and TCR-CMV co-occurrence, with a repertoire-size bias correction applied to TCR pairs. A later analysis estimated false discovery rates by permuting HLA or CMV assignments 20 times. A later analysis grouped co-occurring TCRs with DBSCAN, adding TCRdist sequence similarity when clustering within HLA-allele-positive subsets. Repertoires with fewer than 30,000 or more than 120,000 public chains, plus five repertoires with anomalous nucleotide sharing, were excluded from co-occurrence clustering. Entries here come from immuneACCESS through TCRdb and include only in-frame sequences with V and J called. Some clones fail to appear in such tables; in the studies checked, an unresolved V gene covers under half of the shortfall, and the cause of the remainder is unknown. The V and J calls and clone size come from that table; D and trimming were worked out from the DNA. The sample profile shows tens of thousands of clones; about 73% of them were found once. Over 9.5% of the sample lies in the top ten.

The cohort consisted of some 670 healthy bone marrow donors. At the time of sampling, every cohort member was nominally healthy, though immune exposures that went unrecorded were likely present. The donor tested CMV seronegative, placing the donor among the 350 or so seronegative members of the cohort. A peripheral blood sample was provided by each donor, and peripheral blood mononuclear cells were used for TCR beta sequencing. The Qiagen DNeasy Blood Extraction Kit was used to extract genomic DNA from the blood cell samples. From the cysteine through the phenylalanine, the CDR3 covers 17 amino acids. Only the CDR3 region is kept as DNA, spanning 51 bases read in frame from base 1. The germline V gene (reference sequence) sets CDR1 to SEHNR and CDR2 to FQNEAQ. V is cut back by 3 bases and J by 6 bases, with 12 bases in the junction unmatched. Study-wide findings and limitations: In an earlier analysis of approximately 600 of the donors, most TCR beta V segments were observed in productive rearrangements about 90% or about 30% of the time, broadly matching IMGT annotations. The classifier was reported to diagnose cytomegalovirus status with high specificity and sensitivity in both the original and validation cohorts. Most TCR sequences were observed very rarely across donors, whereas some public TCRs were present in many individuals. The presence/absence analyses assumed that sequencing depth was roughly uniform across donors, and that assumption may not be true. A further reported finding was that TCR beta sequences accurately predicted the HLA-A and HLA-B alleles for most subjects in the first cohort. A group of highly shared sequence variants was considered likely to be a technical artifact of the sequencing pipeline. Because the 87-base-pair reads could not distinguish some IMGT-functional V segments, including TRBV6-2 and TRBV6-3, those segments were excluded. Linkage disequilibrium might explain the correlated functional status among segregating V segments, but an unknown experimental factor could not be excluded. The authors suggested that the approach could potentially be extended to other disease states and immunological phenotypes. In a later analysis, around 17,000 TCR beta sequences were associated with specific HLA alleles at a false discovery rate of 0.05. The earlier analysis of 587 of the donors excluded seventeen rarely observed V segments, including chromosome 9 orphons, because counts were too low. A later analysis found that most CMV-associated TCR beta chains appeared HLA-restricted, with HLA associations seemingly driven largely by CMV exposure. According to a later analysis, parvovirus B19, influenza, CMV and Epstein-Barr virus appeared linked to several top co-occurrence clusters. The study gave a list of around 170 TCR beta chains associated with cytomegalovirus. When HLA alleles, especially DR and DQ, strongly co-occurred, attributing TCR associations to individual alleles was difficult. A later analysis found that HLA-associated TCR beta chains were more clonally expanded and had lower generation probabilities than equally common non-associated chains. An association between a missense DCLRE1C variant and V-gene and J-gene trimming of TCR beta chains was found in a later genetic analysis and replicated in an independent cohort. Because HLA typing was unavailable for some donors at each locus, only the typed subset was used in association tests. In a later genetic analysis, fewer N-insertions in productive TCRs were reported among donors in an Asian-associated ancestry cluster than the roughly 670-donor mean. Only TCR beta chains were sequenced in this cohort, and the absence of alpha or paired-chain data limited detectable features. In a later analysis, TCR association rates were found to vary across HLA loci, with the most associated TCRs seen for DRB1 alleles and the fewest for HLA-C alleles. The only immune exposure information available for the cohort was CMV serostatus. A few of the identified cytomegalovirus-associated TCR beta chains were confirmed in vitro to be specific for cytomegalovirus antigens.

This clone was seen a few times. Its recognized antigen is unknown. Base quality data are lacking; no much larger clone is found one base away. This sequence uses TRBV7-9 and TRBJ2-1, and 9 junctional nucleotides match TRBD2. The clonotype was recovered from a woman aged 25 to 45 in good health and CMV-seronegative. Sequencing was carried out using PBMCs. DNA sequence: TGTGCCAGCAGCTTGACACCGGGACTAGCTTCGGGCAATGAGCAGTTCTTC. This encodes CASSLTPGLASGNEQFF.